The T cell receptor beta chain described here comes from a study of OX40 agonist ivuxolimab in advanced cancers. Study-level information: Earlier anti-PD-1, anti-PD-L1 or anti-CTLA-4 therapy was permitted; over 35% had received some.

Study-wide results and caveats: Low normalized T-cell clonal expansion was also seen in some nonresponders.

Anyone with autoimmune disease history or systemic immunosuppression was excluded. Notes on this clone: Antigen: not known.

Data came from immunoSEQ multiplex PCR; TCRdb stores just in-frame clones and leaves some out. Altogether 55,000 to 75,000 clones are present, 65% to 90% being singletons, with the ten largest covering roughly 0.75%. Material: CD4+ or CD8+ T cells sorted from blood, obtained in a trial of the OX40 agonist ivuxolimab. The sequence derives from an adult with an advanced solid tumor such as melanoma, head and neck, liver or kidney cancer.

Written as DNA, the CDR3 is TGTGCCAGCAGCTTAACGACAGTTCCTTCACCCCTCCACTTT. It yields the protein CASSLTTVPSPLHF. This sequence joins TRBV11-2 and TRBJ1-6; a weak D match, TRBD1 (5 bases). Germline values: CDR1 SGHAT, CDR2 FQNNGV. This CDR3 is 14 amino acids long. V lost 2 bases, J lost 9 bases, and 11 bases lay in between.